One sample yielded the 31 T cell receptor beta chains listed below, sequenced in a study of T cell responses to AZD1222 COVID-19 vaccine. Data came from immunoSEQ multiplex PCR; TCRdb stores just in-frame clones and leaves some out. Of 150,000 to 200,000 clones listed, almost 95% were seen once; the top ten hold roughly a tenth. The source material was peripheral blood, sampled on day 0 of AZD1222 vaccination. These TCRs come from an adult in good health.

The chain carries TRBV4-2 and TRBJ1-6, with D tentatively TRBD1 (6 bases). Germline CDR1 is LGHNA and CDR2 is YNFKEQ. The CDR3 loop spans 18 amino acids. V was cut by 0 bases and J by 0 bases, with 12 bases left in between. DNA for the CDR3: TGTGCCAGCAGCCAAGACTGGCAGGGGCCCTCCTATAATTCACCCCTCCACTTT. It translates to CASSQDWQGPSYNSPLHF.

V usage is TRBV15 and J usage is TRBJ2-7; 10 bases map to TRBD2. CDR3 length: 14 residues. With 4 bases clipped from V and 7 bases from J, the junction kept 7 bases outside the gene matches. Per the germline V gene, CDR1 is LNHNV and CDR2 is YYDKDF (reference sequence). In DNA, the CDR3 is TGTGCCACCAGCACTAGCGGGAGAGTAAGGGAGCAGTACTTC. This gives the protein CATSTSGRVREQYF. Filled out from reference TRBV15 and TRBJ2-7, the complete variable domain reads DAMVIQNPRYQVTQFGKPVTLSCSQTLNHNVMYWYQQKSSQAPKLLFHYYDKDFNNEADTPDNFQSRRPNTSFCFLDIRSPGLGDTAMYLCATSTSGRVREQYFGPGTRLTVT.

The rearrangement joins TRBV29-1 to TRBJ2-7; the D is unclear. V lost 2 bases and J lost 2, with 13 bases in between. The length of the CDR3 is 14 residues. Germline CDR1 reads SQVTM; CDR2 reads ANQGSEA. DNA for the CDR3: TGCAGCGTTGAATGGGGTTCAAGTCCCTACGAGCAGTACTTC. This translates into CSVEWGSSPYEQYF.

This sequence joins TRBV5-1 and TRBJ1-4; TRBD1 is a possible D gene (5 bases). The CDR3 sequence is 16 residues long. V gave up 2 bases and J gave up 8 bases, with 19 bases separating them. Germline CDR1 and CDR2: SGHRS and YFSETQ. CDR3 sequence reads: CASSLNPGTLGEKLFF. For the CDR3, the DNA is TGCGCCAGCAGCTTAAACCCCGGGACCCTTGGCGAAAAACTGTTTTTT.

This sequence joins TRBV3-1 (or the pseudogene TRBV3-2) and TRBJ2-7, with 10 bases matching TRBD1. Germline CDR1 and CDR2: LGHDT and YNNKEL (reference sequence). J gave up 4 bases and V 4 bases, and 4 bases lay outside the gene matches. The CDR3 loop spans 14 amino acids. For the CDR3, the DNA is TGTGCCAGCAGCCCATGGACAGGGGGATACGAGCAGTACTTC. It specifies CASSPWTGGYEQYF.

V and J are TRBV4-3 and TRBJ1-2; 8 bases line up with TRBD1. Germline CDR1 LGHNA, CDR2 YSLEER. Trimming cost V 3 bases and J 6 bases; bases outside gene matches: 6. The CDR3 spans 14 residues. CDR3 nucleotide sequence: TGCGCCAGCAGCCATACGACAGGGGTAAATGGCTACACCTTC. As protein: CASSHTTGVNGYTF.

The V and J genes are TRBV6-5 and TRBJ1-3; 7 bases agree with TRBD1. Germline V gives CDR1 MNHEY, CDR2 SVGAGI. The CDR3 loop spans 14 amino acids. Losses at the gene ends were 5 bases for V and 4 bases for J; bases not matched to a gene: 5. This CDR3 reads CASSPQGRGNTIYF. CDR3 coding DNA: TGTGCCAGCAGTCCACAGGGGAGGGGAAACACCATATATTTT.

The rearrangement uses TRBV9 and TRBJ2-7; no clear D. CDR1 SGDLS and CDR2 YYNGEE come from the germline V gene. V lost 4 bases and J 6 bases, leaving 17 bases between the germline ends. There are 14 residues in the CDR3. As DNA, the CDR3 is TGTGCCAGCAGCCCTCGGACGGTGGGTCGCGAGCAGTACTTC. This sequence encodes CASSPRTVGREQYF.

CDR3: CASSEGTGGVYGYTF. CDR3 sequence (DNA): TGTGCCAGCAGTGAAGGGACAGGGGGGGTCTATGGCTACACCTTC. This chain uses TRBV6-1 with TRBJ1-2, with 10 bases fitting TRBD1. The J segment lost 4 bases and the V segment lost 1 base, leaving 3 bases of the junction unmatched. Germline V gene data show CDR1 as MNHNS and CDR2 as SASEGT. This CDR3 comprises 15 residues.

This chain connects TRBV7-2 to TRBJ2-7; TRBD1 or TRBD2 may be the D gene (5 bases each). Germline CDR1 reads SGHTA; CDR2 reads FQGNSA. The CDR3 has 17 amino acids. Trimming took 4 bases from V and 4 from J, leaving 23 bases between them. The CDR3 is CASSSNALAGTHYEQYF. The CDR3 coding sequence is TGTGCCAGCAGCTCAAACGCGCTCGCCGGGACGCATTACGAGCAGTACTTC.

V usage is TRBV5-8 and J usage is TRBJ2-2, with D tentatively TRBD1 (5 bases). Between the trimmed V and J ends, which lost 1 base and 7 bases, there was a span of 14 bases. This CDR3 contains 15 residues. Germline V lookup: CDR1 SGHTS, CDR2 YDEGEE. The CDR3 sequence: CASSLLQGRDGELFF. The CDR3 DNA follows: TGTGCCAGCAGCTTGTTGCAGGGAAGAGACGGGGAGCTGTTTTTT.

This chain links TRBV28 with TRBJ1-5, with no clear D. V was shortened by 5 bases and J by 3 bases, with 5 bases between the two germline ends. Germline CDR1 MDHEN, CDR2 SYDVKM. The CDR3 contains 12 residues. The CDR3 coding sequence is TGTGCCAGCAGTAGAGTCAATCAGCCCCAGCATTTT. The encoded protein is CASSRVNQPQHF.

This sequence joins TRBV30 and TRBJ2-7, with no clear D. Germline CDR1 and CDR2: GTSNPN and SVGIG (reference sequence). V dropped 1 base and J dropped 3 bases, with 10 bases sitting between them. The CDR3 covers 13 residues. CDR3 sequence: CAWSAIPGYEQYF. The CDR3 coding sequence is TGTGCCTGGAGTGCTATACCGGGCTACGAGCAGTACTTC.

The rearrangement links TRBV9 to TRBJ1-4, with unresolved D. The CDR3 runs to 16 residues. V shed 0 bases and J shed 2 bases, with 11 bases lying between them. Germline assignment: CDR1 SGDLS and CDR2 YYNGEE. For the CDR3, the DNA is TGTGCCAGCAGCGTAGACCCGGGCCCGACTAATGAAAAACTGTTTTTT. Protein: CASSVDPGPTNEKLFF. Using reference TRBV9 and TRBJ1-4 for the parts outside the CDR3, the full variable domain is DSGVTQTPKHLITATGQRVTLRCSPRSGDLSVYWYQQSLDQGLQFLIQYYNGEERAKGNILERFSAQQFPDLHSELNLSSLELGDSALYFCASSVDPGPTNEKLFFGSGTQLSVL.

The genes are TRBV27 and TRBJ1-1; a possible D gene is TRBD1 (5 bases). V was clipped by 5 bases and J by 7 bases, with 14 bases between them. The CDR3 runs to 13 residues. Germline CDR1 is MNHEY and CDR2 is SMNVEV (reference sequence). The CDR3 DNA is TGTGCCAGCAGTATAAAGGGGCGCGGTGAAGCTTTCTTT. Amino acid sequence: CASSIKGRGEAFF.

V usage is TRBV5-5 and J usage is TRBJ1-1; possibly TRBD1 for D (5 bases). The germline V gene encodes CDR1 SGHKS and CDR2 YYEKEE (reference sequence). There are 14 residues in the CDR3. Trimming left V 2 bases short and J 1 base short, with 9 bases between. The CDR3 loop is CASSFAGGNTEAFF. CDR3 sequence (DNA): TGTGCCAGCAGCTTTGCGGGGGGGAACACTGAAGCTTTCTTT.

The chain joins TRBV5-6 to TRBJ2-1; no reliable D call. This CDR3 has 13 residues. V lost 9 bases, J lost 4 bases, and 14 bases lay in between. The germline V gene encodes CDR1 SGHDT and CDR2 YYEEEE. The CDR3 DNA is TGTGCCACCAGAAGTATGGGTTACAATGAGCAGTTCTTC. This sequence encodes CATRSMGYNEQFF.

This clone was observed a single time. The chain has TRBV6-4 and TRBJ2-6; TRBD2 agrees at 11 bases. The CDR3 is 17 residues long. The germline gives CDR1 MRHNA, CDR2 SNTAGT. V trimming: 5 bases; J trimming: 0 bases; junction bases outside the gene matches: 3. CDR3: CASSRTSGSSGANVLTF. In DNA form, the CDR3 reads TGTGCCAGCAGTCGTACTAGCGGGAGCTCTGGGGCCAACGTCCTGACTTTC.

The V and J genes are TRBV7-3 and TRBJ2-3; unclear D gene. The CDR3 has 13 residues. V was shortened by 5 bases and J by 5 bases, with 11 bases between the two germline ends. Germline V CDR1 and CDR2: SGHTA, FQGTGA. This CDR3 reads CASSRRSLDTQYF. In nucleotides, the CDR3 is TGTGCCAGCAGCCGACGTTCCCTAGATACGCAGTATTTT.

The chain uses TRBV2 and TRBJ2-6; tentatively, D is TRBD1 or TRBD2 (5 bases each). CDR1 SNHLY and CDR2 FYNNEI come from the germline V gene. The CDR3 length is 15 residues. The V gene lost 3 bases and the J gene lost 1 base, with 7 bases spanning the gap. The DNA for the CDR3 is TGTGCCAGCAGTGAGAGGGGATCTGGGGCCAACGTCCTGACTTTC. Translating gives CASSERGSGANVLTF.

The chain recombines TRBV7-6 with TRBJ1-6; possible D gene TRBD1, 5 bases. V was cut by 4 bases and J by 7 bases, with 11 bases left in between. Germline V lookup: CDR1 SGHVS, CDR2 FNYEAQ. CDR3 size: 14 residues. CDR3: CASSSGGPNSPLHF. CDR3 coding DNA: TGTGCCAGCAGCTCGGGGGGACCCAATTCACCCCTCCACTTT.

As concerns this clone: Other DNA sequences from this sample encode an identical CDR3 as well. The chain uses TRBV19 and TRBJ2-2; D call uncertain. Looked up from germline, CDR1 is LNHDA and CDR2 is SQIVND (reference sequence). CDR3 length equals 12 residues. The CDR3 here is CASSPLAGELFF. The CDR3 DNA follows: TGTGCTTCCTCTCCGTTGGCCGGGGAGCTGTTTTTT.

This clone was seen more than once but under ten times. The chain employs TRBV7-2 and TRBJ2-7; 13 positions agree with TRBD2. The V segment lost 1 base and the J segment 2 bases; nucleotides outside the gene matches: 11. Germline V gene sequence: CDR1 SGHTA, CDR2 FQGNSA. CDR3 length equals 19 residues. The CDR3 here is CASSLGRTSGRAGAYEQYF. CDR3 sequence (DNA): TGTGCCAGCAGCTTAGGCCGAACTAGCGGGAGGGCCGGGGCCTACGAGCAGTACTTC. Supplemented by reference TRBV7-2 and TRBJ2-7, the full variable domain reads GAGVSQSPSNKVTEKGKDVELRCDPISGHTALYWYRQSLGQGLEFLIYFQGNSAPDKSGLPSDRFSAERTGGSVSTLTIQRTQQEDSAVYLCASSLGRTSGRAGAYEQYFGPGTRLTVT.

The chain carries TRBV7-9 and TRBJ2-2, with D perhaps assigned TRBD1 or TRBD2 (5 bases each). This CDR3 spans 14 amino acids. V shed 1 base and J shed 4 bases, with 7 bases lying between them. Germline CDR1 SEHNR, CDR2 FQNEAQ (reference sequence). CDR3 sequence: CASSLGGSTGELFF. CDR3 sequence (DNA): TGTGCCAGCAGCTTAGGGGGGAGCACCGGGGAGCTGTTTTTT.

In DNA form, the CDR3 reads TGTGCCTGGGCGGGACAGGGAGAAGAGACCCAGTACTTC. Residues: CAWAGQGEETQYF. V usage is TRBV30 and J usage is TRBJ2-5; TRBD1 matches at 9 bases. Looked up from germline, CDR1 is GTSNPN and CDR2 is SVGIG (reference sequence). The CDR3 has 13 amino acids. V shed 5 bases, J shed 3 bases, and the junction held 4 bases outside the gene matches.

The rearrangement links TRBV10-1 to TRBJ2-7, with 11 nucleotides matching TRBD2. This CDR3 is 14 amino acids long. Germline V gene data show CDR1 as WNHNN and CDR2 as SYGVQD (reference sequence). Germline trimming cut 3 bases from V and 4 bases from J; bases unmatched to any gene: 2. CDR3 in DNA: TGCGCCAGCAGTGATCTAGCGGGAGGATACGAGCAGTACTTC. This translates into CASSDLAGGYEQYF.

The V call is TRBV30, the J call TRBJ1-5; possibly TRBD1 for D (6 bases). V gave up 2 bases and J gave up 5 bases, with 10 bases separating them. The germline gives CDR1 GTSNPN, CDR2 SVGIG (reference sequence). This CDR3 contains 13 residues. The CDR3 nucleotides are TGTGCCTGGAGTCCGGACAGCTATCAGCCCCAGCATTTT. Amino acid sequence: CAWSPDSYQPQHF.

The chain uses TRBV27 and TRBJ1-6; weak D call: TRBD1 (5 bases). Germline loops: CDR1 MNHEY, CDR2 SMNVEV (reference sequence). The ends were cut back, 2 bases at V and 7 bases at J, with 12 bases in the middle. This CDR3 region has 15 residues. CDR3 sequence (DNA): TGTGCCAGCAGTTTAAGTCAGGGAGGAAATTCACCCCTCCACTTT. It is translated as CASSLSQGGNSPLHF.

The chain couples TRBV2 to TRBJ2-1; D is uncertain. CDR1 and CDR2 (germline): SNHLY, FYNNEI. This CDR3 has 12 amino acids. Trimming removed 2 bases from V and 9 bases from J, with 8 bases in between. CDR3 loop: CASSERRGEQFF. CDR3 nucleotides: TGTGCCAGCAGTGAAAGGAGAGGTGAGCAGTTCTTC.

The chain combines TRBV4-2 with TRBJ1-3; TRBD1 matches at 8 bases. The CDR3 spans 18 residues. The germline V gene encodes CDR1 LGHNA and CDR2 YNFKEQ. Trimming took 1 base from V and 0 from J; bases not matched to a gene: 8. CDR3 region: CASSQGGPGGSSGNTIYF. DNA of the CDR3: TGTGCCAGCAGCCAAGGTGGGCCAGGGGGCTCCTCTGGAAACACCATATATTTT.

This sequence joins TRBV28 and TRBJ2-1; 7 bases map to TRBD2. Germline CDR1 and CDR2: MDHEN and SYDVKM. CDR3 length equals 15 residues. With 2 bases clipped from V and 7 bases from J, the junction kept 8 bases outside the gene matches. The CDR3 DNA reads as TGTGCCAGCAGTTTACGGGACTGGCGGGGGAATGAGCAGTTCTTC. This encodes CASSLRDWRGNEQFF. Variable domain in full (rest from reference TRBV28 and TRBJ2-1): DVKVTQSSRYLVKRTGEKVFLECVQDMDHENMFWYRQDPGLGLRLIYFSYDVKMKEKGDIPEGYSVSREKKERFSLILESASTNQTSMYLCASSLRDWRGNEQFFGPGTRLTVL.